A selection of T cell receptor beta chains follows, all from one sample in a study of radiotherapy plus CTLA-4 blockade in lung cancer. Profiled with immunoSEQ multiplex PCR; TCRdb holds only in-frame clones, not every one. The sample lists about 67,000 clones; 70% to 80% were seen once. The sample here was peripheral blood, taken from a patient treated with radiotherapy plus ipilimumab. All receptors derive from a human donor with non-small cell lung cancer whose response to radiotherapy plus ipilimumab could not be evaluated. Some clones in this sample may be carry-over from other donors' samples. CDR3s include the opening cysteine and the closing phenylalanine or tryptophan. D genes are given only for firm matches. For some rows the clone size is stated as once, few or many, or as a class when expanded; others skip it.

V	J	size	D	DNA	CDR3
TRBV6-5	TRBJ1-2	.	.	TGTGCCAGCAGTCCGGGCACGGGAGGCTACACCTTC	CASSPGTGGYTF
TRBV5-1	TRBJ1-4	few	TRBD1	TGCGCCAGCAGACAGGCGGGACAGGGGTTTGAAAAACTGTTTTTT	CASRQAGQGFEKLFF
TRBV4-2	TRBJ2-3	.	TRBD2	TGTGCCAGCAGCCAAGATAAACGAGCGGGGGGATTTAGCACAGATACGCAGTATTTT	CASSQDKRAGGFSTDTQYF
TRBV19	TRBJ1-5	.	.	TGTGCCAGTAGTGAGGTGGAGGGTGGGCCGGGGAGGCCCCAGCATTTT	CASSEVEGGPGRPQHF
TRBV30	TRBJ2-3	.	.	TGTGCCTGGAGTGTAAAAGGGGGCACAGATACGCAGTATTTT	CAWSVKGGTDTQYF
TRBV9	TRBJ2-7	.	.	TGTGCCAGCAGCGCCTCTTACGAGCAGTACTTC	CASSASYEQYF
TRBV29-1	TRBJ1-1	once	.	TGCAGATCAGGGGATGGGGACACTGAAGCTTTCTTT	CRSGDGDTEAFF
TRBV28	TRBJ1-6	.	.	TGTGCCAGCAGTTTGTTCCAGGATTCACCCCTCCACTTT	CASSLFQDSPLHF
TRBV7-2	TRBJ2-7	.	.	TGTGCCAGCAGCTTTGCAGGGGCCTTATCCTACGAGCAGTACTTC	CASSFAGALSYEQYF
TRBV10-3	TRBJ1-6	.	TRBD1	TGTGCCATCAGTGAGGGACAGGGCATCAATAATTCACCCCTCCACTTT	CAISEGQGINNSPLHF
TRBV5-4	TRBJ2-7	.	.	TGTGCCAGCAGCTCCACCTCAGGTTCCTACGAGCAGTACTTC	CASSSTSGSYEQYF
TRBV7-9	TRBJ1-2	.	.	TGTGCCAGCAGCGGTAATCTAAACCTCGGCTACACCTTC	CASSGNLNLGYTF
TRBV18	TRBJ1-2	once	.	TGTGCCAGCTCACCCGCGGCTGTGGAAGTCTATGGCTACACCTTC	CASSPAAVEVYGYTF
TRBV19	TRBJ2-6	.	TRBD1	TGTGCCAGTAGTTGGGGACAGGGTAGGTCCAACGTCCTGACTTTC	CASSWGQGRSNVLTF
TRBV6-5	TRBJ1-2	once	TRBD1	TGTGCCAGCAGCAGGGACAGCGACTATGGCTACACCTTC	CASSRDSDYGYTF
TRBV28	TRBJ1-5	.	.	TGTGCCAGCAGCTACAGGGATTATAGCAATCAGCCCCAGCATTTT	CASSYRDYSNQPQHF
TRBV28	TRBJ2-7	.	.	TGTGCCAGCAGTTTCCGGGGACACTACTCCTACGAGCAGTACTTC	CASSFRGHYSYEQYF
TRBV18	TRBJ1-1	.	.	TGTGCCAGCTCAGAGGTCCAGGGGTACACTGAAGCTTTCTTT	CASSEVQGYTEAFF
TRBV7-2	TRBJ2-5	.	TRBD2	TGTGCCAGCAGCTTGCTAGCGGGGGACCAAGAGACCCAGTACTTC	CASSLLAGDQETQYF
TRBV4-1	TRBJ2-5	.	TRBD2	TGCGCCAGCAGCCAAGAAAGCTCGCTAGCGGGGGCCCGAGAGACCCAGTACTTC	CASSQESSLAGARETQYF
TRBV7-2	TRBJ2-6	.	.	TGTGCCAGCAGCCATGACAGCTCTGGGGCCAACGTCCTGACTTTC	CASSHDSSGANVLTF
TRBV6-1	TRBJ2-7	.	TRBD1	TGTGCCAGCAGTGAAATGTTGGGACAGGGGTACGAGCAGTACTTC	CASSEMLGQGYEQYF
TRBV5-1	TRBJ2-7	.	.	TGCGCCAGCAGCTTCGGCGTCAGGGACGAGCAGTACTTC	CASSFGVRDEQYF
TRBV7-2	TRBJ2-7	many	.	TGTGCCAGCAGCTTACATACCAGGTCCTACGAGCAGTACTTC	CASSLHTRSYEQYF
TRBV27	TRBJ2-5	once	.	TGTGCCAGCAGTTTATCCTCCAGCGTCGCGTACCAAGAGACCCAGTACTTC	CASSLSSSVAYQETQYF
TRBV5-4	TRBJ1-6	few	TRBD1	TGTGCCAGCAGCTTGAGACAGGGAAGGAGTTATAATTCACCCCTCCACTTT	CASSLRQGRSYNSPLHF